The entry that follows covers one T cell receptor beta chain sequence. Its antigen is unidentified. V was trimmed by 4 bases and J by 2 bases, leaving 15 bases between them. CDR1 is MGHDK, CDR2 SYGVNS, per germline. The CDR3 is 15 residues long. Here immunoSEQ multiplex PCR was the method, and the copy in TCRdb shows in-frame clones only, minus some. The sample includes about 20,000 clones, over 80% seen only once; the top ten take about 45%. The entry originates in a study of STAT3 mutations in large granular lymphocyte leukemia. Study-level findings and limits: Every T-LGLL patient had at least one immunodominant TCRbeta clonotype. In several patients, dominant TCR clone burden exceeded STAT3 mutant burden, suggesting STAT3 mutation arose secondarily.

The sequence was obtained from a man between 60 and 70 years old with T-cell large granular lymphocyte leukemia. Some clones in this sample may be carry-over from other donors' samples. Sequencing input: peripheral blood mononuclear cells. The V gene is TRBV25-1, the J gene TRBJ2-7; D remains ambiguous. Here the CDR3 reads CASSGAGLVAYEQYF. CDR3 sequence (DNA): TGTGCCAGCAGTGGGGCTGGGCTAGTGGCCTACGAGCAGTACTTC.